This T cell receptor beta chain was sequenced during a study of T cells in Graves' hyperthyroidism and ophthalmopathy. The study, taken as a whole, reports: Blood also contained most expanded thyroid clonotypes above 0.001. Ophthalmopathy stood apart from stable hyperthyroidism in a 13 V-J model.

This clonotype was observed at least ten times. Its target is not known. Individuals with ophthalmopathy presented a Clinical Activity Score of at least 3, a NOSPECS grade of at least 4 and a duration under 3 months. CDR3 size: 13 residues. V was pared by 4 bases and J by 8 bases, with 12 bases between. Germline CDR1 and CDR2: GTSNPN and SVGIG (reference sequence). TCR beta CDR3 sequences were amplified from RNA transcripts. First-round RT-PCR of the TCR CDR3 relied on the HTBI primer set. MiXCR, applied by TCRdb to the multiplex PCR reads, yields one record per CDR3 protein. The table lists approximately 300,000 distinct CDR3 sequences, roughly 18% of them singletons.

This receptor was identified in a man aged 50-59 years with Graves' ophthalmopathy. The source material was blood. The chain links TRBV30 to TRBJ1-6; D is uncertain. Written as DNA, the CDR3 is TGTGCCTGGACCTTAGGGTTGGATTCACCCCTCCACTTT. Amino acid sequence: CAWTLGLDSPLHF.